Each of the 32 T cell receptor beta chains below was sequenced from the same sample in a study of blood T cell dynamics during melanoma immunotherapy. Noted time point: pre-treatment baseline. Produced via immunoSEQ multiplex PCR; TCRdb's table is partial and in-frame only. This table has 10,000 or so clones, roughly four fifths appearing once. Sample: blood, taken from a patient treated with checkpoint blockade. The receptors were sampled from a human donor with melanoma.

Note on this clone: At one end the junction does not follow the germline gene, possibly because of a read error. The J gene is TRBJ2-3, the V gene TRBV5-6; D not resolved. This CDR3 spans 12 amino acids. In germline, CDR1 is SGHDT, CDR2 YYEEEE. CDR3 region: CASSLGAETQYF. The CDR3 DNA reads as TGTGCCAGCAGCTTGGGGGCAGAGACGCAGTATTTT.

This clone was seen only a few times. The chain recombines TRBV13 with TRBJ1-5; D is unclear. V lost 3 bases and J lost 5, with 11 bases in between. Germline V lookup: CDR1 PRHDT, CDR2 FYEKMQ (reference sequence). CDR3 length: 14 amino acids. The CDR3 sequence is CASSFGLADQPQHF. In DNA form, the CDR3 reads TGTGCCAGCAGCTTTGGGCTAGCGGATCAGCCCCAGCATTTT.

This rearrangement joins TRBV11-2 to TRBJ2-7; a possible D gene is TRBD2 (6 bases). Germline lookup yields CDR1 SGHAT and CDR2 FQNNGV. Trimming cost V 5 bases and J 0 bases, with 17 bases left between them. The CDR3 covers 16 residues. The CDR3 sequence: CASSRSTGVSSYEQYF. In DNA form, the CDR3 reads TGTGCCAGCAGCCGCTCGACGGGAGTGAGCTCCTACGAGCAGTACTTC.

V gene TRBV6-5 combines with J gene TRBJ2-7; 7 bases agree with TRBD2. Germline assignment: CDR1 MNHEY and CDR2 SVGAGI. J was trimmed by 4 bases and V by 0 bases; bases with no gene match: 6. The CDR3 consists of 15 residues. The CDR3 is CASSYSKQGGYEQYF. CDR3 nucleotide sequence: TGTGCCAGCAGTTACTCCAAGCAGGGAGGGTACGAGCAGTACTTC.

This clone is a singleton in its sample. V usage is TRBV5-4 and J usage is TRBJ2-5; D perhaps matches TRBD2 (6 bases). V was pared by 0 bases and J by 5 bases, with 20 bases between. This CDR3 region has 17 residues. Per the germline V gene, CDR1 is SGHNT and CDR2 is YYREEE (reference sequence). The CDR3 DNA reads TGTGCCAGCAGCTTGGCGGGGGAATCCCGCTGGGTGGAGACCCAGTACTTC. It specifies CASSLAGESRWVETQYF.

This rearrangement joins TRBV5-4 to TRBJ1-1; D gene ambiguous. CDR3 length: 14 amino acids. V shed 7 bases and J shed 0 bases, with 13 bases lying between them. Germline assignment: CDR1 SGHNT and CDR2 YYREEE (reference sequence). CDR3 coding DNA: TGTGCCAGCTGGCCCCTTGGGATGAACACTGAAGCTTTCTTT. Translating gives CASWPLGMNTEAFF.

The chain uses TRBV11-3 and TRBJ2-2; D is unclear. Germline CDR1 SGHNT, CDR2 YENEEA. CDR3 length: 14 amino acids. Between the trimmed V and J ends, which lost 5 bases and 5 bases, there was a span of 12 bases. The CDR3 reads CASSPASWTGELFF. CDR3 in DNA: TGTGCCAGCAGCCCTGCTTCGTGGACCGGGGAGCTGTTTTTT.

The V call is TRBV7-2, the J call TRBJ1-6; the D is unclear. The germline V gene has CDR1 SGHTA and CDR2 FQGNSA. V lost 6 bases and J lost 4, with 10 bases in between. The CDR3 contains 14 residues. For the CDR3, the DNA is TGTGCCAGCAGTACCGACGGGTATAATTCACCCCTCCACTTT. It translates to CASSTDGYNSPLHF.

This clone has a single count. The rearrangement uses TRBV30 and TRBJ2-7; possibly TRBD1 for D (6 bases). Trimming stripped 5 bases from V and 1 base from J, with 27 bases between. Germline V gene data show CDR1 as GTSNPN and CDR2 as SVGIG (reference sequence). This CDR3 spans 18 amino acids. The CDR3 protein is CAWEAEGFRGLQSYEQYF. The CDR3 nucleotides are TGTGCCTGGGAAGCTGAAGGGTTCAGGGGCCTGCAATCCTACGAGCAGTACTTC.

This CDR3 is CASSQDVITEGIRKGYTF. In nucleotides, the CDR3 is TGCGCCAGCAGCCAAGACGTAATCACGGAGGGGATAAGAAAAGGCTACACCTTC. This chain links TRBV4-1 with TRBJ1-2, with D perhaps matching TRBD1 (5 bases). The CDR3 runs to 18 residues. Trimming cost V 0 bases and J 8 bases, with 25 bases left between them. Germline CDR1 reads MGHRA; CDR2 reads YSYEKL.

CDR3 residues: CASSVEQGNQPQHF. The CDR3 DNA reads TGTGCCAGCAGTGTCGAACAGGGCAATCAGCCCCAGCATTTT. The chain has TRBV6-6 and TRBJ1-5, with D possibly being TRBD1 (5 bases). The CDR3 extends over 14 amino acids. Trimming cost V 5 bases and J 2 bases, with 10 bases left between them. Germline CDR1 is MNHNY and CDR2 is SVGAGI (reference sequence).

V gene TRBV5-3 combines with J gene TRBJ1-6, with no clear D. TRBV5-3 falls under the ORF class, with uncertain function. The CDR3 runs 15 residues. The ends were cut back, 8 bases at V and 10 bases at J, with 22 bases in the middle. This chain's CDR3 is CASKLGEWLGSPLHF. The DNA of the CDR3 is TGTGCCAGCAAGCTAGGAGAATGGCTAGGGTCACCCCTCCACTTT.

The chain recombines TRBV7-2 with TRBJ1-2, with TRBD1 matching over 7 bases. CDR3 length equals 15 residues. CDR1 and CDR2 (germline): SGHTA, FQGNSA. V gave up 6 bases and J gave up 0 bases; unmatched junction bases: 7. The CDR3 protein is CASSIDRAANYGYTF. The CDR3 DNA is TGTGCCAGCAGTATTGACAGGGCTGCTAACTATGGCTACACCTTC.

The chain uses TRBV7-9 and TRBJ1-4; D remains unclear. The CDR3 totals 14 residues. Germline loops: CDR1 SEHNR, CDR2 FQNEAQ (reference sequence). Trimming took off 5 bases at V and 5 bases at J, with 12 bases between the two ends. The CDR3 loop reads CASSKAQNNEKLFF. The CDR3 DNA sequence: TGTGCCAGCAGCAAAGCCCAGAACAATGAAAAACTGTTTTTT.

V usage is TRBV5-5 and J usage is TRBJ2-7; tentatively, D is TRBD2 (5 bases). CDR1 SGHKS and CDR2 YYEKEE come from the germline V gene (reference sequence). The length of the CDR3 is 13 residues. Deletions cut 0 bases from V and 5 bases from J, with 9 bases between. DNA for the CDR3: TGTGCCAGCAGCTTGGCCAAGAGGGACGAGCAGTACTTC. Residues: CASSLAKRDEQYF.

This clone was observed a single time. The rearrangement links TRBV28 to TRBJ2-2, with 9 bases fitting TRBD1. The CDR3 covers 14 residues. Trimming cost V 7 bases and J 7 bases; bases outside gene matches: 7. The germline gives CDR1 MDHEN, CDR2 SYDVKM. The CDR3 is CASIGGTGSGELFF. CDR3 nucleotides: TGTGCCAGCATCGGCGGGACAGGGAGCGGGGAGCTGTTTTTT.

J is TRBJ1-2 and V is TRBV9, with 7 nucleotides matching TRBD1. With V trimmed by 5 bases and J by 3 bases, 7 bases remained unmatched. This CDR3 spans 14 amino acids. Germline V lookup: CDR1 SGDLS, CDR2 YYNGEE. Here the CDR3 DNA reads TGTGCCAGCAGTCGCTACAGGGGTGACTATGGCTACACCTTC. This codes for CASSRYRGDYGYTF.

V and J are TRBV5-1 and TRBJ2-1; 15 positions agree with TRBD2. The trim removed 0 bases at V and 0 bases at J, leaving 10 bases unmatched. Germline CDR1 reads SGHRS; CDR2 reads YFSETQ. The CDR3 runs to 21 residues. CDR3 DNA sequence: TGCGCCAGCAGCTTGGGGAGCCCCGGGACTAGCGGGGGGCACTCCTACAATGAGCAGTTCTTC. Residues: CASSLGSPGTSGGHSYNEQFF.

This clone has only a few counts. The rearrangement uses TRBV27 and TRBJ2-7; D perhaps matches TRBD1 (5 bases). This CDR3 spans 13 amino acids. Germline CDR1 and CDR2: MNHEY and SMNVEV (reference sequence). Trimming cost V 4 bases and J 5 bases, with 12 bases left between them. The DNA of the CDR3 is TGTGCCAGCAGTTACTCAGGGTCCGACGAGCAGTACTTC. It encodes CASSYSGSDEQYF.

The CDR3 DNA reads as TGTGCCAGCAGTGCCCTGGGGACGGGTGGCAATCAGCCCCAGCATTTT. It specifies CASSALGTGGNQPQHF. The chain has TRBV2 and TRBJ1-5; D might be TRBD1 (5 bases). This CDR3 spans 16 amino acids. The V and J ends lost 4 bases and 2 bases respectively, with 15 bases between them. CDR1 is SNHLY and CDR2 is FYNNEI in the germline V gene.

The chain combines TRBV4-3 with TRBJ1-6; TRBD1 matches at 7 bases. J was trimmed by 8 bases and V by 2 bases; bases with no gene match: 6. Germline V lookup: CDR1 LGHNA, CDR2 YSLEER. The CDR3 is made up of 15 amino acids. The CDR3 region has the DNA TGCGCCAGCAGCCAATTGACAGGGCCAGATTCACCCCTCCACTTT. This codes for CASSQLTGPDSPLHF.

This clone has a single count. J is TRBJ1-3 and V is TRBV19; D gene unclear. Germline CDR1 reads LNHDA; CDR2 reads SQIVND (reference sequence). Trimming left V 6 bases short and J 0 bases short, with 9 bases between. The CDR3 is 14 amino acids. Here the CDR3 DNA reads TGTGCCAGTAGGTATTCAGGCTCTGGAAACACCATATATTTT. This gives the protein CASRYSGSGNTIYF. Full variable domain (outside the CDR3, taken from reference TRBV19 and TRBJ1-3): DGGITQSPKYLFRKEGQNVTLSCEQNLNHDAMYWYRQDPGQGLRLIYYSQIVNDFQKGDIAEGYSVSREKKESFPLTVTSAQKNPTAFYLCASRYSGSGNTIYFGEGSWLTVV.

The chain recombines TRBV27 with TRBJ2-2; 8 nucleotides align to TRBD1. V lost 3 bases, J lost 3 bases, and 6 bases stayed unmatched. The CDR3 is 16 amino acids. Germline-derived CDR1 and CDR2 are MNHEY and SMNVEV (reference sequence). The CDR3 nucleotides read TGTGCCAGCAGTTTTGGCTACAGGGGGTACACCGGGGAGCTGTTTTTT. It specifies CASSFGYRGYTGELFF.

By share of the sample, this clone is large. The V gene is TRBV7-3, the J gene TRBJ1-3; perhaps TRBD1 as D (6 bases). Trimming stripped 8 bases from V and 3 bases from J, with 11 bases between. Germline V gene lookup returns CDR1 SGHTA and CDR2 FQGTGA. The CDR3 totals 13 residues. CDR3 nucleotide sequence: TGTGCCAGCTCGGGGGGCGGTGGAAACACCATATATTTT. Translating it yields CASSGGGGNTIYF.

This chain joins TRBV7-3 and TRBJ1-5, with D perhaps TRBD1 (5 bases). The germline gives CDR1 SGHTA, CDR2 FQGTGA. V lost 1 base to trimming and J lost 4 bases, with 5 bases between them. This CDR3 comprises 13 residues. The CDR3 protein is CASSLRGNQPQHF. The CDR3 bases are TGTGCCAGCAGCTTAAGGGGGAATCAGCCCCAGCATTTT. The entire variable domain, with the rest obtained from reference TRBV7-3 and TRBJ1-5, is as follows: GAGVSQTPSNKVTEKGKYVELRCDPISGHTALYWYRQSLGQGPEFLIYFQGTGAADDSGLPNDRFFAVRPEGSVSTLKIQRTERGDSAVYLCASSLRGNQPQHFGDGTRLSIL.

The rearrangement links TRBV18 to TRBJ2-3, with 8 bases aligning to TRBD1. J gave up 2 bases and V 3 bases, and 1 base lay outside the gene matches. The CDR3 has 14 residues. CDR1 is KGHSH and CDR2 is LQKENI in the germline V gene. This CDR3 reads CASSPDRATDTQYF. DNA of the CDR3: TGTGCCAGCTCACCGGACAGGGCCACAGATACGCAGTATTTT.

The V call is TRBV7-9, the J call TRBJ2-4; D is possibly TRBD1 (5 bases). Trimming removed 5 bases from V and 14 bases from J, with 22 bases in between. Per germline, CDR1 SEHNR and CDR2 FQNEAQ (reference sequence). This CDR3 is built from 14 residues. The CDR3 loop reads CASSPSLGRGWKYF. Here the CDR3 DNA reads TGTGCCAGCAGCCCATCCTTAGGTAGGGGTTGGAAGTACTTC.

V is TRBV19 and J is TRBJ2-7, with 8 bases identical to TRBD2. The CDR3 has 13 amino acids. Germline V gives CDR1 LNHDA, CDR2 SQIVND (reference sequence). V trimming: 4 bases; J trimming: 5 bases; junction bases outside the gene matches: 4. The CDR3 DNA is TGTGCCAGTAGTAGGCCGGGGGGGAACGAGCAGTACTTC. Amino acid sequence: CASSRPGGNEQYF.

This clone was detected once. The chain joins TRBV11-3 to TRBJ2-1; a possible D gene is TRBD2 (7 bases). The CDR3 spans 13 residues. The germline gives CDR1 SGHNT, CDR2 YENEEA. The V gene lost 8 bases and the J gene lost 1 base, with 9 bases spanning the gap. The CDR3 DNA reads TGTGCCAGCGGGGGGGCTTCCTACAATGAGCAGTTCTTC. Amino acid sequence: CASGGASYNEQFF.

The V call is TRBV4-2, the J call TRBJ2-3; no clear D. The germline V and J ends were trimmed by 0 bases and 3 bases, with 7 bases remaining between them. This CDR3 is 14 amino acids long. Germline-derived CDR1 and CDR2 are LGHNA and YNFKEQ. The CDR3 protein is CASSQDRLTDTQYF. The CDR3 nucleotides read TGTGCCAGCAGCCAAGATCGACTTACAGATACGCAGTATTTT.

In DNA, the CDR3 is TGCGCCAGCAGCCCCCGGGACCAAAGAAACATTCAGTACTTC. This sequence encodes CASSPRDQRNIQYF. This chain uses TRBV4-1 with TRBJ2-4, with D possibly being TRBD1 or TRBD2 (5 bases each). The ends were cut back, 4 bases at V and 6 bases at J, with 13 bases in the middle. The CDR3 has 14 amino acids. Germline assignment: CDR1 MGHRA and CDR2 YSYEKL.

This sequence joins TRBV19 and TRBJ2-7; D remains unclear. The CDR3 consists of 15 residues. Between the trimmed V and J ends, which lost 4 bases and 3 bases, there was a span of 16 bases. Germline V gene sequence: CDR1 LNHDA, CDR2 SQIVND (reference sequence). The CDR3 DNA is TGTGCCAGTAGTACGGGTCCAAACCCCAACTACGAGCAGTACTTC. Translation: CASSTGPNPNYEQYF.